The sequence of this TCR beta chain was determined in a study of blood T cell repertoires in COVID-19 (dated by TCRdb to about 2020). As for the study more broadly: Samples from collaborators originated in the United States, Italy and Spain and spanned both the acute and convalescent phases of COVID-19. The prospective study material was composed of cDNA or gDNA derived from T cells, B-cell-depleted T cells, or PBMCs. A freely available public database, intended as a resource for researchers studying the immune response to SARS-CoV-2, is where the repertoires were released. A de-identified subject ID, COVID-19 status, age in years and sex were almost always included in the sample metadata. The dataset comprised deeply sampled blood TCRbeta repertoires from subjects exposed to, actively infected with, or recovered from COVID-19. The samples were drawn from two sources: the first 160 participants of the ongoing ImmuneRACE study, and 1,000 to 1,500 subjects contributed by 6 global collaborators. Where HLA class I and class II types were available, the types were taken from metadata supplied by the sample provider, not from assay-based typing.

TCRbeta CDR3 regions were amplified from genomic DNA by means of the immunoSEQ Assay, a bias-controlled multiplex PCR. The authors processed their data as follows. The number of nucleated cells in each sample was estimated from the amplification of reference gene primers within the assay. To quantify the absolute abundance of each unique TCRbeta CDR3 rearrangement, sequence reads were collapsed and filtered. Productive Simpson clonality was computed per sample as the square root of Simpson's diversity index over productive rearrangements. The source is immuneACCESS, and TCRdb retained only in-frame sequences with V and J called. Part of the clones is not carried over; for the studies checked, unresolved V genes explain less than half of this, and the remainder is unexplained. That table is the source of V, J and clone size, and D and trimming were worked out from the DNA. The sample records a few hundred thousand clones, roughly 88% of which are singletons. About 1% of the sample is taken by the ten largest.

Findings and caveats that apply to the study as a whole: How much clinical and demographic metadata was included differed by source and by participant, and the metadata was provided uncurated.

Enrolling through a virtual design, the prospective study's participants ranged in age from roughly 18 to 95 years and lived across around 25 United States geographic areas. In the prospective study, participants were assigned to cohorts based on the clinical history participants reported in a screening survey and a study questionnaire. For ImmuneRACE Cohort 3, a participant was defined as recovered based on two consecutive negative NP/OP PCR tests, clearance by a healthcare professional, or resolution of symptoms. In the prospective study, whole blood, serum and a nasopharyngeal or oropharyngeal swab were collected from each participant by mobile phlebotomists. Participants in the prospective study had the option to provide additional blood draws and questionnaires over a roughly 2-month period. Prospective study blood samples were shipped either frozen or at room temperature before DNA extraction.

The CDR3, from cysteine to phenylalanine, totals 15 residues. Only the CDR3 portion is preserved as DNA: 45 bases, with reading frame beginning at the first base. Looking up the germline V gene (reference sequence) yields CDR1 MNHEY and CDR2 SMNVEV. V is pruned by 7 bases and J by 7 bases, leaving 14 bases of the junction without a gene match. Of note for this clone: The antigen this receptor binds is unknown. No much larger clone exists at a distance of one base, and base qualities are not known.

The TCR originated in a woman aged 25 to 45 who had recovered from COVID-19. The sample consisted of PBMCs or T cells enriched from blood (not recorded which). The chain couples TRBV27 to TRBJ2-7; 9 of the junction bases match TRBD1. DNA sequence: TGTGCCAGCACCCCCAGGGGGACAGGGAGGCGAGAGCAGTACTTC. Translated, this gives CASTPRGTGRREQYF.